This T cell receptor beta chain was documented in a study of cytomegalovirus exposure and HLA in healthy donors. Findings of the study overall: Published work reported that the classifier diagnosed cytomegalovirus status with high specificity and sensitivity.

Both 60 Vbeta primers and 13 Jbeta primers went into the PCR. TCRdb's table, derived via immunoSEQ multiplex PCR, lists solely in-frame clones and lacks some. Of over 150,000 clones listed, 87% are singletons. Germline V gene data show CDR1 as SGDLS and CDR2 as YYNGEE. The CDR3 sequence is 16 residues long. The V end lost 3 bases, the J end lost 0 bases, and 10 bases lay between the germline ends. Turning to this clone: As yet, its antigen is unknown.

The receptor comes from a woman in her thirties in good health and CMV-seronegative. The sample was PBMCs. The V call is TRBV9, the J call TRBJ2-6; D is unclear. Here the CDR3 reads CASSGPRDSGANVLTF. The CDR3 bases are TGTGCCAGCAGCGGTCCTAGAGACTCTGGGGCCAACGTCCTGACTTTC.